This T cell receptor (beta chain) was sequenced in a study of CD8 T cells in ankylosing spondylitis. Notes on the study in general: Before this, some motif variants had been reported in reactive arthritis synovial fluid and blood. Disease-linked clones reportedly showed significant enrichment in matched ankylosing spondylitis synovial fluid. Blood of patients with ankylosing spondylitis appeared to be characterized by a TCR beta motif of about eight highly homologous variants.

Generation of TCR beta libraries employed quantitative 5'-RACE incorporating molecular barcodes. TCRdb processed the 5' RACE reads anew with MiXCR; each CDR3 protein has one entry. Among about 220,000 distinct CDR3 sequences listed, around 7.9% were seen once. The CDR3 consists of 14 residues. Germline loops: CDR1 MNHEY, CDR2 SMNVEV (reference sequence). V dropped 1 base and J dropped 5 bases, with 6 bases sitting between them. There are a few counts of this clonotype. The antigen remains unidentified. The chain recombines TRBV27 with TRBJ1-6, with D unclear. The clonotype comes from a male donor with ankylosing spondylitis. Sequencing was done on a sample of blood, either unsorted or a sorted T cell fraction (not recorded which). CDR3 amino acids: CASSLWRNNSPLHF. CDR3 bases: TGTGCCAGCAGTTTATGGAGAAATAATTCACCCCTCCACTTT.